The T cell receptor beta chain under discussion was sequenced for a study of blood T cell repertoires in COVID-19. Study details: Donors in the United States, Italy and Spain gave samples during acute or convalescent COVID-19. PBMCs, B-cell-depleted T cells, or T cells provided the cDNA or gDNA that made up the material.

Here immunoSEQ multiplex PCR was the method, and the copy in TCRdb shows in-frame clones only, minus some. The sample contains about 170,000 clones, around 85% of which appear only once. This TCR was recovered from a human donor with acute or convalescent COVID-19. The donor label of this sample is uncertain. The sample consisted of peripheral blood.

The CDR3 reads CASRDLGDTQYF. Here the CDR3 DNA reads TGTGCCAGCAGGGACTTGGGAGATACGCAGTATTTT. This chain connects TRBV2 to TRBJ2-3; D is possibly TRBD2 (5 bases). From germline, CDR1 is SNHLY and CDR2 FYNNEI. This CDR3 comprises 12 residues. Trimming cost V 6 bases and J 5 bases, with 9 bases left between them.